This passage covers 30 T cell receptor beta chains from one sample sequenced in a study of T cell responses to AZD1222 COVID-19 vaccine (dated by TCRdb to about 2021). This sample's time point label indicates: baseline before first vaccination. The treatment or condition label on this specimen signifies: meningococcal conjugate vaccine given as trial control. Library preparation was by the immunoSEQ multiplex PCR assay. TCRdb took this table from immuneACCESS and kept in-frame rearrangements with V and J called. Such tables lack part of the clones; where checked against another copy, unresolved V genes explain under half of the gap, and the rest is unexplained. This sample has 120,000 to 150,000 clones in its table, and approximately 90% of those were observed once. The biggest ten clones account for approximately 3.6% of the sample. The input for sequencing was peripheral blood, taken on day 0 of MenACWY control vaccination. The receptors stem from an adult in good health.

The sample holds one count of this clone. The genes are TRBV7-8 and TRBJ1-1, with D possibly TRBD1 on 5 matching bases. The V gene lost 6 bases and the J gene lost 2 bases, with 19 bases spanning the gap. This CDR3 spans 16 amino acids. The V gene's germline CDR1 is SGHVS and CDR2 FQNEAQ. CDR3 amino acids: CASSRGRDRPNTEAFF. CDR3 in DNA: TGTGCCAGCAGTCGGGGCCGCGACCGACCTAACACTGAAGCTTTCTTT.

V and J are TRBV7-2 and TRBJ1-6; D is perhaps TRBD1 (5 bases). CDR1 and CDR2 (germline): SGHTA, FQGNSA. CDR3 size: 16 residues. Trimming removed 8 bases from V and 0 bases from J, with 14 bases in between. The DNA for the CDR3 is TGTGCCAGCCAGCCAGCAGGGAGCTCCTATAATTCACCCCTCCACTTT. It encodes CASQPAGSSYNSPLHF.

The chain is built from TRBV12-3 or TRBV12-4 and TRBJ2-5; D perhaps matches TRBD1 (6 bases). The CDR3 sequence is 13 residues long. Trimming took 8 bases from V and 5 from J, leaving 15 bases between them. The CDR3 loop is CASGGSNEETQYF. The CDR3 DNA follows: TGTGCCAGCGGGGGCAGCAACGAGGAGACCCAGTACTTC.

The V and J genes are TRBV5-5 and TRBJ1-4; TRBD1 is a possible D gene (5 bases). Trimming took 7 bases from V and 5 from J, leaving 9 bases between them. Germline values: CDR1 SGHKS, CDR2 YYEKEE (reference sequence). This CDR3 comprises 12 residues. The DNA for the CDR3 is TGTGCCAGCCGACAGCCGAATGAAAAACTGTTTTTT. It encodes CASRQPNEKLFF.

The V gene is TRBV19, the J gene TRBJ1-2; no reliable D call. CDR1 and CDR2 (germline): LNHDA, SQIVND (reference sequence). This CDR3 is built from 15 residues. Trimming pared 8 bases from V and 1 base from J, leaving 17 bases between. CDR3 sequence: CASLPKAALNYGYTF. The DNA of the CDR3 is TGTGCCAGTCTCCCAAAGGCAGCCCTTAACTATGGCTACACCTTC.

V is TRBV18 and J is TRBJ1-1; unclear D gene. V was pared by 3 bases and J by 5 bases, with 10 bases between. The CDR3 runs 13 residues. The germline gives CDR1 KGHSH, CDR2 LQKENI. The CDR3, as DNA: TGTGCCAGCTCACCCCGGGAGAGGACTGAAGCTTTCTTT. This gives the protein CASSPRERTEAFF.

This clone showed up just a few times. Here the CDR3 DNA reads TGTGCCAGCAGCTCTTTAGCGGTGTACAATGAGCAGTTCTTC. Translating it yields CASSSLAVYNEQFF. This sequence joins TRBV5-6 and TRBJ2-1, with a tentative D call TRBD2 (6 bases). Trimming shortened V by 3 bases and J by 4 bases, and 11 bases separated the two germline ends. The CDR3 runs 14 residues. The germline V gene encodes CDR1 SGHDT and CDR2 YYEEEE.

The chain recombines TRBV28 with TRBJ1-5, with D possibly being TRBD1 (6 bases). Trimming removed 5 bases from V and 6 bases from J, with 17 bases in between. The CDR3 has 15 amino acids. Germline V CDR1 and CDR2: MDHEN, SYDVKM. In DNA form, the CDR3 reads TGTGCCAGCAGTGGGTCACAACAGGGAGGTCAGCCCCAGCATTTT. Amino acids: CASSGSQQGGQPQHF.

This sequence joins TRBV7-9 and TRBJ2-3; the match to TRBD1 covers 7 bases. CDR3 length equals 16 residues. Germline lookup yields CDR1 SEHNR and CDR2 FQNEAQ (reference sequence). V was clipped by 5 bases and J by 0 bases; unmatched bases: 8. CDR3 in amino acids: CASSGTGTVSTDTQYF. The CDR3 DNA is TGTGCCAGCAGCGGAACCGGGACAGTGAGCACAGATACGCAGTATTTT.

The chain uses TRBV7-3 and TRBJ1-1; TRBD1 agrees at 8 bases. The CDR3 runs 13 residues. CDR1 SGHTA and CDR2 FQGTGA come from the germline V gene. V was clipped by 5 bases and J by 10 bases; unmatched bases: 9. CDR3: CASSPGDRSTAFF. CDR3 DNA sequence: TGTGCCAGCAGCCCCGGGGACAGGTCGACAGCTTTCTTT.

This clone came up a few times. This sequence joins TRBV7-9 and TRBJ2-7; D gene ambiguous. Looked up from germline, CDR1 is SEHNR and CDR2 is FQNEAQ (reference sequence). V lost 6 bases and J lost 2, with 14 bases in between. The CDR3 contains 14 residues. The DNA for the CDR3 is TGTGCCAGCAGTTCCTCCGGTGGAACCTACGAGCAGTACTTC. Translating it yields CASSSSGGTYEQYF.

The V gene is TRBV28, the J gene TRBJ2-7; D is unresolved. Per the germline V gene, CDR1 is MDHEN and CDR2 is SYDVKM. V was cut by 5 bases and J by 9 bases, with 20 bases left in between. This CDR3 contains 14 residues. The CDR3 DNA is TGTGCCAGCAGTCCGCCCGGAGATCTACGGTGGCAGTACTTC. The encoded protein is CASSPPGDLRWQYF. Using reference TRBV28 and TRBJ2-7 for the parts outside the CDR3, the full variable domain is DVKVTQSSRYLVKRTGEKVFLECVQDMDHENMFWYRQDPGLGLRLIYFSYDVKMKEKGDIPEGYSVSREKKERFSLILESASTNQTSMYLCASSPPGDLRWQYFGPGTRLTVT.

V usage is TRBV12-3 or TRBV12-4 and J usage is TRBJ1-1, with D perhaps TRBD1 (5 bases). Trimming removed 2 bases from V and 10 bases from J, with 11 bases in between. The CDR3 consists of 12 residues. The CDR3 bases are TGTGCCAGCAGTTTAAAGGACATTCGAGCTTTCTTT. It codes for CASSLKDIRAFF.

The CDR3 DNA reads TGTGCCAGCAGCTTAGCGTCAGCCGGAGGGGGGGCATTTACTGAAGCTTTCTTT. Protein sequence: CASSLASAGGGAFTEAFF. The chain uses TRBV7-6 and TRBJ1-1; maybe TRBD1 (6 bases). The CDR3 runs 18 residues. Per the germline V gene, CDR1 is SGHVS and CDR2 is FNYEAQ. The V end lost 0 bases, the J end lost 5 bases, and 22 bases lay between the germline ends.

The chain joins TRBV6-6 to TRBJ1-5; possibly TRBD1 for D (5 bases). This CDR3 is built from 15 residues. Trimming left V 5 bases short and J 0 bases short, with 11 bases between. Germline V gene lookup returns CDR1 MNHNY and CDR2 SVGAGI (reference sequence). CDR3 protein: CASSTRDGSNQPQHF. CDR3 nucleotides: TGTGCCAGCAGTACACGGGACGGTAGCAATCAGCCCCAGCATTTT.

CDR3 bases: TGTGCCAGCAGTTACTCGATTGGCGGAAACACTGAAGCTTTCTTT. Translating gives CASSYSIGGNTEAFF. The rearrangement joins TRBV6-5 to TRBJ1-1, with D hard to call. Trimming shortened V by 0 bases and J by 2 bases, and 10 bases separated the two germline ends. Germline loops: CDR1 MNHEY, CDR2 SVGAGI. The CDR3 runs 15 residues.

Only one count was recorded for this clone. The chain employs TRBV20-1 and TRBJ2-2, with D possibly TRBD2 on 5 matching bases. Germline V gene sequence: CDR1 DFQATT, CDR2 SNEGSKA (reference sequence). CDR3 length equals 14 residues. Deletions cut 3 bases from V and 1 base from J, with 9 bases between. CDR3 amino acids: CSASPGKNTGELFF. In DNA, the CDR3 is TGCAGTGCTAGTCCCGGGAAGAACACCGGGGAGCTGTTTTTT.

The V gene is TRBV18, the J gene TRBJ1-6; tentatively, D is TRBD1 (5 bases). The CDR3 covers 14 residues. Per the germline V gene, CDR1 is KGHSH and CDR2 is LQKENI. V was trimmed by 6 bases and J by 8 bases, leaving 14 bases between them. The CDR3 DNA sequence: TGTGCCAGCTCGCCCGGGGGTCAGGATTCACCCCTCCACTTT. The encoded protein is CASSPGGQDSPLHF.

The chain couples TRBV11-3 to TRBJ2-7, with 16 bases lining up with TRBD2. This CDR3 is built from 16 residues. Trimming removed 5 bases from V and 3 bases from J; junction bases left unmatched: 4. CDR1 and CDR2 (germline): SGHNT, YENEEA. DNA for the CDR3: TGTGCCAGCAGCGCGGGACTAGCGGGAGGGCTCTACGAGCAGTACTTC. The encoded protein is CASSAGLAGGLYEQYF. Drawing the rest from reference TRBV11-3 and TRBJ2-7, the complete variable domain is EAGVVQSPRYKIIEKKQPVAFWCNPISGHNTLYWYLQNLGQGPELLIRYENEEAVDDSQLPKDRFSAERLKGVDSTLKIQPAELGDSAVYLCASSAGLAGGLYEQYFGPGTRLTVT.

This chain uses TRBV11-3 with TRBJ1-1, with D uncertain. The CDR3 has 12 amino acids. Germline CDR1 is SGHNT and CDR2 is YENEEA. Deletions cut 0 bases from V and 11 bases from J, with 10 bases between. The CDR3 nucleotides read TGTGCCAGCAGCTTAGAATCTGCAAGCGCTTTCTTT. It yields the protein CASSLESASAFF.

The V gene is TRBV19, the J gene TRBJ2-5, with D maybe TRBD1 (6 bases). This CDR3 is 17 amino acids long. Trimming stripped 1 base from V and 0 bases from J, with 15 bases between. Per germline, CDR1 LNHDA and CDR2 SQIVND (reference sequence). The CDR3 here is CASSIGTGLRYQETQYF. The CDR3 DNA is TGTGCCAGTAGTATAGGCACAGGGCTCAGGTACCAAGAGACCCAGTACTTC.

The genes are TRBV29-1 and TRBJ2-1; D perhaps matches TRBD2 (7 bases). Looked up from germline, CDR1 is SQVTM and CDR2 is ANQGSEA. The V end lost 4 bases, the J end lost 6 bases, and 16 bases lay between the germline ends. This CDR3 is built from 14 residues. The CDR3 nucleotides are TGCAGCGTTGTATCGGGGGGCTCGGTCAATGAGCAGTTCTTC. Translated: CSVVSGGSVNEQFF.

The genes are TRBV20-1 and TRBJ1-3; D is ambiguous. Germline V CDR1 and CDR2: DFQATT, SNEGSKA (reference sequence). The CDR3 totals 13 residues. Trimming shortened V by 3 bases and J by 3 bases, and 9 bases separated the two germline ends. CDR3 nucleotides: TGCAGTGCTAGTCAGAGGAGTGGAAACACCATATATTTT. This translates into CSASQRSGNTIYF.

The V and J genes are TRBV5-1 and TRBJ2-7; the D call may be TRBD1 or TRBD2 (5 bases each). CDR1 and CDR2 from the germline V gene are SGHRS and YFSETQ. V was trimmed by 0 bases and J by 6 bases, leaving 10 bases between them. There are 13 residues in the CDR3. CDR3 amino acids: CASSLAGTLEQYF. The DNA of the CDR3 is TGCGCCAGCAGCTTGGCGGGGACCCTCGAGCAGTACTTC.

For the CDR3, the DNA is TGTGCCAGCAGCCACGGACAGGGGGCCAGATATGGCTACACCTTC. Translation: CASSHGQGARYGYTF. The chain carries TRBV3-1 (or the pseudogene TRBV3-2) and TRBJ1-2, with 11 bases lining up with TRBD1. The CDR3 consists of 15 residues. V dropped 3 bases and J dropped 5; count of bases not matched to a gene: 5. The germline CDR1 and CDR2 sequences are LGHDT and YNNKEL (reference sequence).

The gene calls are TRBV12-3 or TRBV12-4 and TRBJ2-7; D is unresolved. Between the trimmed V and J ends, which lost 5 bases and 6 bases, there was a span of 8 bases. CDR3 length equals 11 residues. The DNA of the CDR3 is TGTGCCAGCAGTGTCAGTTTCGAGCAGTACTTC. Translating gives CASSVSFEQYF.

This clone was picked up one time. The chain uses TRBV5-1 and TRBJ1-5, with a possible D match to TRBD1 (6 bases). This CDR3 is built from 15 residues. The V end was cut by 4 bases, the J end by 5 bases, with 16 bases between. The germline V gene encodes CDR1 SGHRS and CDR2 YFSETQ. In DNA form, the CDR3 reads TGCGCCAGCAGCCTAAATGACAGGAGGGATCAGCCCCAGCATTTT. It is translated as CASSLNDRRDQPQHF.

A single count supports this clone. The chain carries TRBV5-1 and TRBJ2-1; 9 bases fit TRBD2. Germline V gene sequence: CDR1 SGHRS, CDR2 YFSETQ. J was trimmed by 9 bases and V by 4 bases; bases with no gene match: 11. This CDR3 has 15 amino acids. CDR3 nucleotides: TGCGCCAGCAGCCCTTCAGGCGGGGGGGCCAGTGAGCAGTTCTTC. It specifies CASSPSGGGASEQFF.

The gene calls are TRBV20-1 and TRBJ1-2; D uncertain. The CDR3 is 11 residues long. V lost 5 bases and J lost 7, with 11 bases in between. The germline CDR1 and CDR2 sequences are DFQATT and SNEGSKA (reference sequence). In nucleotides, the CDR3 is TGCAGTGCTGGGAACCCGGGTGGCTACACCTTC. The encoded protein is CSAGNPGGYTF.

The chain uses TRBV4-1 and TRBJ1-1; D remains unclear. Trimming removed 1 base at V and 2 bases at J, with 11 bases between. This CDR3 region has 15 residues. The germline CDR1 and CDR2 sequences are MGHRA and YSYEKL. As DNA, the CDR3 is TGCGCCAGCAGCCAAGTCCCCGCAGACAACACTGAAGCTTTCTTT. The encoded protein is CASSQVPADNTEAFF.